This note documents a single T cell receptor beta chain sequence. This entry belongs to a study of blood T cell repertoires in COVID-19. For the study at large: Sites in the United States, Italy and Spain provided acute and convalescent COVID-19 samples. Nucleic acid was either cDNA or gDNA, and it came from T cells, B-cell-depleted T cells, or PBMCs.

Methods used by the authors: Amplification with reference gene primers provided the estimates of nucleated cell counts. Only in-frame clones appear in the TCRdb table, and some are missing; sequencing was by immunoSEQ multiplex PCR. V and J calls and clone size are as listed in that table; D and trimming were resolved from the DNA. The sample holds roughly 120,000 clones, around four fifths seen once. Looked up from germline, CDR1 is SGHRS and CDR2 is YFSETQ. The CDR3 length is 18 residues. Trimming took 2 bases from V and 2 from J; bases not matched to a gene: 12. The clonotype comes from a man aged 25 to 45 with acute or convalescent COVID-19. The source material was peripheral blood. The chain couples TRBV5-1 to TRBJ1-4; 7 bases fit TRBD1. The CDR3 sequence: CASSLRPQGLGTNEKLFF. CDR3 nucleotide sequence: TGCGCCAGCAGCTTACGTCCACAGGGGTTGGGCACTAATGAAAAACTGTTTTTT.